This TCR beta chain comes out of a study of CD8 T cells in Susac syndrome. Only one count was recorded for this clonotype. Its antigen is as yet unknown. Random hexamers were used to reverse transcribe about 0.5 to 1 ug of RNA. With immunoSEQ multiplex PCR, TCR beta CDR3 was amplified across 54 Vbeta and 13 Jbeta. TCRdb reprocessed the immunoSEQ multiplex PCR reads via MiXCR and lists one record per CDR3 protein. Among 150,000 to 160,000 distinct CDR3 sequences listed, over 85% were seen once. Findings and limits, study-wide: The study admitted that it had a relatively small number of individuals in its TCR sequencing and HLA analysis.

TEMRA cells were enriched by FACS, while CD8+ and CD4+ T cells were obtained through a negative isolation that was performed magnetically. The germline V gene has CDR1 SQVTM and CDR2 ANQGSEA. This CDR3 is 16 amino acids long. Deletions cut 6 bases from V and 3 bases from J, with 21 bases between. Sequences were obtained from CD8+ T cells from PBMCs. The chain joins TRBV29-1 to TRBJ2-1; D could derive from TRBD1 or TRBD2 (6 bases each). The TCR originated in a human donor with multiple sclerosis. The CDR3 DNA is TGCAGCGTCCTAAACCCGGGGGCCCGAGGCTACAATGAGCAGTTCTTC. Encoded protein: CSVLNPGARGYNEQFF.